The 28 T cell receptor beta chains listed next were all sequenced from one sample in a study of radiation and T cells in renal cell carcinoma (dated by TCRdb to the early 2020s). Library preparation used the immunoSEQ multiplex PCR assay. Imported from immuneACCESS, the table was reduced by TCRdb to in-frame sequences with V and J called. These copies leave out some clones; in studies compared against another copy, an unresolved V gene accounts for under half, and the cause of the remainder is not known. The sample table shows 130,000 to 150,000 clones, and roughly 90% are seen once. The ten largest make up around 17% of the sample. Read against the paper, the sample's time point label means: blood 4 weeks post-SBRT, at nephrectomy. Taken with the paper, the label for treatment or condition translates to: 15 Gy SBRT to primary tumor, nephrectomy 4 weeks later. Sequences were derived from blood, sampled from a patient whose treatment included radiotherapy and nephrectomy. These receptors came from a woman aged 45-65 years with renal cell carcinoma.

This chain links TRBV30 with TRBJ1-2, with unresolved D. Germline CDR1 GTSNPN, CDR2 SVGIG (reference sequence). The germline V and J ends were trimmed by 5 bases and 4 bases, with 5 bases remaining between them. The CDR3 consists of 10 residues. The CDR3 spells CAWGIYGYTF. For the CDR3, the DNA is TGTGCCTGGGGGATCTATGGCTACACCTTC.

V gene TRBV2 combines with J gene TRBJ2-5; no clear D gene. CDR3 size: 15 residues. Trimming took off 7 bases at V and 4 bases at J, with 19 bases between the two ends. CDR1 and CDR2 from the germline V gene are SNHLY and FYNNEI. The CDR3 region has the DNA TGTGCCAGCACCCTGGGGTACGGTGCCCGAGAGACCCAGTACTTC. As protein: CASTLGYGARETQYF. Full variable domain (outside the CDR3, taken from reference TRBV2 and TRBJ2-5): EPEVTQTPSHQVTQMGQEVILRCVPISNHLYFYWYRQILGQKVEFLVSFYNNEISEKSEIFDDQFSVERPDGSNFTLKIRSTKLEDSAMYFCASTLGYGARETQYFGPGTRLLVL.

The rearrangement uses TRBV28 and TRBJ1-4; 7 bases fit TRBD1. V was pared by 4 bases and J by 8 bases, with 7 bases of the junction left unmatched. CDR1 and CDR2 (germline): MDHEN, SYDVKM. The CDR3 is 14 amino acids. The DNA of the CDR3 is TGTGCCAGCAGTTCACAGGGGCTTAGGGAAAAACTGTTTTTT. Protein sequence: CASSSQGLREKLFF.

V gene TRBV7-2 combines with J gene TRBJ2-3; weak D call: TRBD2 (6 bases). Trimming shortened V by 1 base and J by 3 bases, and 11 bases separated the two germline ends. Germline V gene sequence: CDR1 SGHTA, CDR2 FQGNSA. The CDR3 has 15 residues. DNA for the CDR3: TGTGCCAGCAGCTTAGATGGGAGGACGACAGATACGCAGTATTTT. Translation gives CASSLDGRTTDTQYF. Supplemented by reference TRBV7-2 and TRBJ2-3, the full variable domain reads GAGVSQSPSNKVTEKGKDVELRCDPISGHTALYWYRQSLGQGLEFLIYFQGNSAPDKSGLPSDRFSAERTGGSVSTLTIQRTQQEDSAVYLCASSLDGRTTDTQYFGPGTRLTVL.

The V and J genes are TRBV15 and TRBJ2-7; the D is unclear. This CDR3 has 13 amino acids. V was clipped by 0 bases and J by 5 bases, with 8 bases between them. The V gene's germline CDR1 is LNHNV and CDR2 YYDKDF (reference sequence). CDR3 in amino acids: CATSRDTRDEQYF. For the CDR3, the DNA is TGTGCCACCAGCAGAGATACAAGGGACGAGCAGTACTTC.

The chain links TRBV28 to TRBJ1-5, with a weak D call TRBD1 (5 bases). Germline V gene lookup returns CDR1 MDHEN and CDR2 SYDVKM. This CDR3 comprises 14 residues. V was pared by 6 bases and J by 2 bases, with 11 bases between. CDR3 residues: CASSRMGGNQPQHF. The CDR3 bases are TGTGCCAGCAGCCGGATGGGGGGCAATCAGCCCCAGCATTTT.

This chain uses TRBV5-1 with TRBJ2-7, with 8 bases that match TRBD1. The germline V gene encodes CDR1 SGHRS and CDR2 YFSETQ. The CDR3 is made up of 14 amino acids. Unmatched junction bases numbered 7, after V lost 2 bases and J lost 6 bases. CDR3 DNA sequence: TGCGCCAGCAGCTTCGACAGGGGCCTTAGCGAGCAGTACTTC. This sequence encodes CASSFDRGLSEQYF.

V and J are TRBV11-2 and TRBJ2-2, with D hard to call. V dropped 3 bases and J dropped 2 bases, with 7 bases sitting between them. This CDR3 has 14 residues. Germline CDR1 reads SGHAT; CDR2 reads FQNNGV. The CDR3: CASSLSLNTGELFF. DNA for the CDR3: TGTGCCAGCAGCTTGTCACTTAACACCGGGGAGCTGTTTTTT.

V and J are TRBV5-1 and TRBJ2-7; D might be TRBD1 or TRBD2, each matching 5 bases. This CDR3 is 17 amino acids long. Germline V lookup: CDR1 SGHRS, CDR2 YFSETQ. Trimming shortened V by 0 bases and J by 2 bases, and 18 bases separated the two germline ends. The CDR3 spells CASSLGPTGRAPYEQYF. The CDR3 DNA follows: TGCGCCAGCAGCTTGGGCCCTACGGGACGGGCCCCCTACGAGCAGTACTTC. The full variable domain, completed using reference TRBV5-1 and TRBJ2-7, is KAGVTQTPRYLIKTRGQQVTLSCSPISGHRSVSWYQQTPGQGLQFLFEYFSETQRNKGNFPGRFSGRQFSNSRSEMNVSTLELGDSALYLCASSLGPTGRAPYEQYFGPGTRLTVT.

The chain uses TRBV29-1 and TRBJ2-7; 8 nucleotides agree with TRBD1. The CDR3 runs 13 residues. Trimming removed 3 bases from V and 2 bases from J; junction bases left unmatched: 3. Germline lookup yields CDR1 SQVTM and CDR2 ANQGSEA. CDR3 DNA sequence: TGCAGCGTTGAGCGACAGGGGACCTACGAGCAGTACTTC. Encoded protein: CSVERQGTYEQYF.

The chain joins TRBV19 to TRBJ1-4, with D possibly TRBD1 on 6 matching bases. Germline-derived CDR1 and CDR2 are LNHDA and SQIVND (reference sequence). Between the trimmed V and J ends, which lost 2 bases and 8 bases, there was a span of 12 bases. CDR3 length: 14 amino acids. As DNA, the CDR3 is TGTGCCAGTAGTATAAGTCAGGGGAGCGAAAAACTGTTTTTT. Translation: CASSISQGSEKLFF.

In nucleotides, the CDR3 is TGTGCCAGCAGCTCGACAGGGATCTTCACAGATACGCAGTATTTT. Amino acid sequence: CASSSTGIFTDTQYF. V gene TRBV7-2 combines with J gene TRBJ2-3; 7 nucleotides align to TRBD1. With V trimmed by 4 bases and J by 2 bases, 6 bases remained unmatched. The CDR3 is 15 amino acids. Germline CDR1 SGHTA, CDR2 FQGNSA.

V gene TRBV7-9 combines with J gene TRBJ2-1; 9 bases match TRBD2. CDR1 and CDR2 (germline): SEHNR, FQNEAQ (reference sequence). Unmatched junction bases numbered 6, after V lost 6 bases and J lost 15 bases. The CDR3 is 11 amino acids. Written as DNA, the CDR3 is TGTGCCAGCAGACCGGGACTAGCCGGGTTCTTC. This translates into CASRPGLAGFF.

This clone was found a few times. The genes are TRBV21-1 and TRBJ2-7; the table assigns TRBD2, which was not confirmed against the DNA. TRBV21-1 is flagged as a pseudogene. This CDR3 contains 17 residues. The CDR3 DNA reads as TGTGCCAGCAGCAAAGCAGGACTAGCGGTGTGCCGCTACGAGCAGTACTTC. It yields the protein CASSKAGLAVCRYEQYF.

This chain connects TRBV10-2 to TRBJ2-7, with a possible D match to TRBD2 (6 bases). CDR3 length equals 15 residues. With 0 bases removed from V and 2 bases from J, the gap between germline ends came to 11 bases. Germline loops: CDR1 WSHSY, CDR2 SAAADI. The CDR3 DNA reads as TGCGCCAGCAGTGAGTCGACCGGGGGTGCCTACGAGCAGTACTTC. Amino acids: CASSESTGGAYEQYF.

In this sample, this clone turned up once. The chain links TRBV25-1 to TRBJ2-2; TRBD1 matches 8 bases. This CDR3 region has 16 residues. V gave up 4 bases and J gave up 4 bases; unmatched junction bases: 8. The germline V gene encodes CDR1 MGHDK and CDR2 SYGVNS. The CDR3, as DNA: TGTGCCAGCAGTGGTGGGGCAGGGGGCTTCACCGGGGAGCTGTTTTTT. Translating gives CASSGGAGGFTGELFF.

The chain has TRBV7-2 and TRBJ2-4, with D maybe TRBD2 (7 bases). Looked up from germline, CDR1 is SGHTA and CDR2 is FQGNSA. The CDR3 is 16 residues long. V was clipped by 4 bases and J by 6 bases, with 19 bases between them. CDR3 region: CASSYRLGRGPNIQYF. The CDR3 DNA reads TGTGCCAGCAGCTACCGGCTAGGGCGGGGGCCAAACATTCAGTACTTC.

The genes are TRBV19 and TRBJ1-1; D gene unclear. This CDR3 region has 12 residues. Germline CDR1 and CDR2: LNHDA and SQIVND (reference sequence). V lost 8 bases and J 5 bases, leaving 12 bases between the germline ends. CDR3 nucleotides: TGTGCCAGTCAGACGGAGACAACTGAAGCTTTCTTT. This sequence encodes CASQTETTEAFF.

The chain couples TRBV11-2 to TRBJ2-3, with TRBD2 matching 8 bases. The ends lost 0 bases at V and 6 bases at J; junction bases unmatched: 11. This CDR3 has 17 amino acids. Germline V gene lookup returns CDR1 SGHAT and CDR2 FQNNGV. CDR3 residues: CASSLEVAAGVYDTQYF. The CDR3 DNA reads as TGTGCCAGCAGCTTAGAGGTGGCAGCGGGAGTTTATGATACGCAGTATTTT.

About this clone: This same CDR3 is encoded by further DNA sequences in the sample. This chain's CDR3 is CASSPGGRQETQYF. As DNA, the CDR3 is TGTGCCAGCTCTCCCGGCGGCAGACAAGAGACCCAGTACTTC. The chain has TRBV18 and TRBJ2-5; D ambiguous. This CDR3 spans 14 amino acids. From germline, CDR1 is KGHSH and CDR2 LQKENI. The V and J ends lost 6 bases and 2 bases respectively, with 13 bases between them. Looking up the rest from reference TRBV18 and TRBJ2-5 gives the full variable domain: NAGVMQNPRHLVRRRGQEARLRCSPMKGHSHVYWYRQLPEEGLKFMVYLQKENIIDESGMPKERFSAEFPKEGPSILRIQQVVRGDSAAYFCASSPGGRQETQYFGPGTRLLVL.

V and J are TRBV5-6 and TRBJ2-1, with 7 bases fitting TRBD2. V lost 0 bases and J lost 2; bases outside the gene matches: 5. The CDR3 runs 16 residues. The V gene's germline CDR1 is SGHDT and CDR2 YYEEEE. The CDR3 loop reads CASSLGLAYTYNEQFF. The CDR3 region has the DNA TGTGCCAGCAGCTTGGGACTAGCATACACCTACAATGAGCAGTTCTTC.

The chain uses TRBV6-6 and TRBJ1-2; D possibly corresponds to TRBD1 (5 bases). CDR1 is MNHNY, CDR2 SVGAGI, per germline (reference sequence). The CDR3 consists of 14 residues. The V gene lost 4 bases and the J gene lost 8 bases, with 17 bases spanning the gap. CDR3 residues: CASSFLPGQEGYTF. In DNA form, the CDR3 reads TGTGCCAGCAGTTTCCTTCCGGGGCAGGAGGGCTACACCTTC.

A single count supports this clone. V is TRBV28 and J is TRBJ2-3; TRBD1 is a possible D gene (5 bases). Looked up from germline, CDR1 is MDHEN and CDR2 is SYDVKM. The germline V and J ends were trimmed by 6 bases and 1 base, with 11 bases remaining between them. The CDR3 is made up of 14 amino acids. CDR3 DNA: TGTGCCAGCAGCTCAGGGAAGGGCACAGATACGCAGTATTTT. Amino acid sequence: CASSSGKGTDTQYF.

The chain uses TRBV5-4 and TRBJ2-1; 11 bases are shared with TRBD1. CDR1 SGHNT and CDR2 YYREEE come from the germline V gene (reference sequence). V lost 1 base and J lost 8; bases outside the gene matches: 5. The CDR3 totals 15 residues. The CDR3 DNA reads as TGTGCCAGCAGCTTGCGGACAGGGGGCATCGATGAGCAGTTCTTC. Protein: CASSLRTGGIDEQFF.

The DNA for the CDR3 is TGTGCCAGCAGCGTCACCGGGACAGGGAACTACGAGCAGTACTTC. This codes for CASSVTGTGNYEQYF. The V call is TRBV7-2, the J call TRBJ2-7; 9 bases fit TRBD1. CDR1 SGHTA and CDR2 FQGNSA come from the germline V gene. V trimming: 5 bases; J trimming: 3 bases; junction bases outside the gene matches: 8. The CDR3 covers 15 residues.

The chain employs TRBV20-1 and TRBJ2-1, with D maybe TRBD2 (6 bases). V lost 5 bases and J lost 13, with 12 bases in between. The CDR3 has 10 residues. The germline CDR1 and CDR2 sequences are DFQATT and SNEGSKA (reference sequence). CDR3 nucleotide sequence: TGCAGTGCTTCCAGGAGGGACCAGTTCTTC. Translating it yields CSASRRDQFF.

The chain carries TRBV4-1 and TRBJ2-7; D is possibly TRBD2 (6 bases). The CDR3 covers 14 residues. Germline V gene lookup returns CDR1 MGHRA and CDR2 YSYEKL. Trimming took off 2 bases at V and 6 bases at J, with 14 bases between the two ends. The CDR3: CASSQTGTPIEQYF. The CDR3, as DNA: TGCGCCAGCAGCCAAACCGGGACTCCCATCGAGCAGTACTTC.

The chain uses TRBV21-1 and TRBJ1-2. TRBV21-1 constitutes a pseudogene. This CDR3 is 17 amino acids long. CDR3 sequence: CASSKGGGTLGNYGYTF. The DNA for the CDR3 is TGTGCCAGCAGCAAAGGTGGGGGTACGTTAGGTAACTATGGCTACACCTTC.